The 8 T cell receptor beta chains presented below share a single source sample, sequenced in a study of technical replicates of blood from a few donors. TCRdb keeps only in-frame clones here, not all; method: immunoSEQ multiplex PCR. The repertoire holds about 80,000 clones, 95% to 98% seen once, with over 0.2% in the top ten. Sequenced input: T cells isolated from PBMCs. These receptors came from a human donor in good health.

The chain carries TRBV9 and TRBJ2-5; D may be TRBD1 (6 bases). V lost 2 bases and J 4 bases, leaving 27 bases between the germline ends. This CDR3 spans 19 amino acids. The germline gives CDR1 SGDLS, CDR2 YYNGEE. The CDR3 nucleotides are TGTGCCAGCAGCGTCAGTTTTAAAGGGGGACACCCCCCGGGAGAGACCCAGTACTTC. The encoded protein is CASSVSFKGGHPPGETQYF.

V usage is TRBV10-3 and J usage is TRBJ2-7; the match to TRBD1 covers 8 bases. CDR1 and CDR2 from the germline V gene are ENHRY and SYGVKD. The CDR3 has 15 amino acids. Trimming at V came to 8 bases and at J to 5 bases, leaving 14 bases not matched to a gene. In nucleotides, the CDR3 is TGTGCCATCCACGACCCAGGGGGCCTTAGGGACGAGCAGTACTTC. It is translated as CAIHDPGGLRDEQYF.

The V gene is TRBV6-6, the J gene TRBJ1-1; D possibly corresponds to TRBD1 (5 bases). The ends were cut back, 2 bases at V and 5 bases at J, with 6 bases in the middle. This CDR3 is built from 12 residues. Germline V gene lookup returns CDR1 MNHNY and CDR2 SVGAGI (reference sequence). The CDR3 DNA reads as TGTGCCAGCAGTTACGGGGGGACTGAAGCTTTCTTT. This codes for CASSYGGTEAFF.

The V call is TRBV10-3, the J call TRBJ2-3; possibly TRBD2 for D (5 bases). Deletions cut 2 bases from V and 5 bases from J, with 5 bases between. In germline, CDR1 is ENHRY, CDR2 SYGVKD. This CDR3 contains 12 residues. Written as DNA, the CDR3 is TGTGCCATCAGTGAGGGAGGAGATACGCAGTATTTT. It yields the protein CAISEGGDTQYF.

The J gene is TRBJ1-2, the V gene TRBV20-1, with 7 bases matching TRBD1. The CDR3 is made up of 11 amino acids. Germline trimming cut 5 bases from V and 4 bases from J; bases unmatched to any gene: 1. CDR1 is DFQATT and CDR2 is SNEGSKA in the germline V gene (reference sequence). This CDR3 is CSAGTVYGYTF. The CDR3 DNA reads TGCAGTGCTGGGACAGTCTATGGCTACACCTTC.

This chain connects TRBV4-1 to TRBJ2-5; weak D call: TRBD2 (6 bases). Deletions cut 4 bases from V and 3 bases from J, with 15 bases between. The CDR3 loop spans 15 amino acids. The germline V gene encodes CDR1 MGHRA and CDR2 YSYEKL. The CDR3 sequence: CASSPGTSAKETQYF. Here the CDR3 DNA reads TGCGCCAGCAGCCCCGGGACTTCTGCTAAAGAGACCCAGTACTTC.

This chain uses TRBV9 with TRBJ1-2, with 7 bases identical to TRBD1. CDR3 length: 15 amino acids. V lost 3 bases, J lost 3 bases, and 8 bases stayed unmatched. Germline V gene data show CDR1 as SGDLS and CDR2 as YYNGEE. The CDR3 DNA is TGTGCCAGCAGCGAAAAACAGGGGAATGACTATGGCTACACCTTC. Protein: CASSEKQGNDYGYTF.

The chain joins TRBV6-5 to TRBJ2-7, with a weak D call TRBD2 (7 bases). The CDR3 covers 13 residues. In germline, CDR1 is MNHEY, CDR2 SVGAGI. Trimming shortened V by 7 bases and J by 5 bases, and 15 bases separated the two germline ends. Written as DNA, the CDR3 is TGTGCCAGCAATCGGGGGGCAGGAGACGAGCAGTACTTC. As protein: CASNRGAGDEQYF.